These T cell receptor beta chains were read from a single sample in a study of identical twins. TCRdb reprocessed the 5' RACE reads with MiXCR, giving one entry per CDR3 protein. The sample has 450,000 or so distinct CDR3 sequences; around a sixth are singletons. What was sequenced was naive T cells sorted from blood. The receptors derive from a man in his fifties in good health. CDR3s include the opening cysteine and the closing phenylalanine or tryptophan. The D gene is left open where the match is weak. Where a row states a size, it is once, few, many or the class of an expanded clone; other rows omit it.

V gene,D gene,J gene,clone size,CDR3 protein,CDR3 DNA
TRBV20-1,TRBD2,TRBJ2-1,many,CSARALAGSYNEQFF,TGCAGTGCTAGAGCCCTAGCGGGCTCCTACAATGAGCAGTTCTTC
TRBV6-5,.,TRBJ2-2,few,CASSYPVGDTGELFF,TGTGCCAGCAGTTACCCGGTGGGGGACACCGGGGAGCTGTTTTTT
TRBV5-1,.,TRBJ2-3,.,CASRDLTGTITDTQYF,TGCGCCAGCAGAGACCTGACAGGGACTATAACAGATACGCAGTATTTT
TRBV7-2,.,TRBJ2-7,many,CASSLGRGYEQYF,TGTGCCAGCAGCTTAGGCAGGGGTTACGAGCAGTACTTC
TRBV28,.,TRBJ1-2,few,CASSGFPAVGFTF,TGTGCCAGCAGCGGATTTCCGGCTGTCGGGTTCACCTTC
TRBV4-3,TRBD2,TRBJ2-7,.,CASSQERGTSGGHEQYF,TGCGCCAGCAGCCAAGAGAGGGGGACTAGCGGGGGCCACGAGCAGTACTTC
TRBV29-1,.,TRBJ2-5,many,CSVRQVVQETQYF,TGCAGCGTTAGACAGGTTGTTCAAGAGACCCAGTACTTC
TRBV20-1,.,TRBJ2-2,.,CSARVPLADTGELFF,TGCAGTGCTAGAGTTCCTCTGGCGGACACCGGGGAGCTGTTTTTT
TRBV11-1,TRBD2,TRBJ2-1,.,CASSFDTSGSRPEDYNEQFF,TGTGCCAGCAGCTTCGACACTAGCGGGAGTCGCCCGGAGGACTACAATGAGCAGTTCTTC
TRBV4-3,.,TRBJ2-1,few,CASSQVNSYNEQFF,TGCGCCAGCAGCCAAGTCAACTCCTACAATGAGCAGTTCTTC
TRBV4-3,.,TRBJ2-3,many,CASSQGGRSTDTQYF,TGCGCCAGCAGCCAGGGTGGGAGAAGCACAGATACGCAGTATTTT
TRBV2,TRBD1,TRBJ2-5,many,CASVTGGQETQYF,TGTGCCAGCGTGACAGGGGGCCAAGAGACCCAGTACTTC
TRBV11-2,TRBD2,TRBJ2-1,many,CASSLDLSGGAYNEQFF,TGTGCCAGCAGCTTAGATCTGAGCGGGGGGGCCTACAATGAGCAGTTCTTC
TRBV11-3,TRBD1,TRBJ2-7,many,CASSKNRGHEQYF,TGTGCCAGCAGCAAGAACAGGGGGCACGAGCAGTACTTC
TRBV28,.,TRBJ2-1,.,CASTLLGSDWYEQFF,TGTGCCAGCACCCTTCTAGGCAGCGATTGGTATGAGCAGTTCTTC
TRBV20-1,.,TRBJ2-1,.,CSAAIFGGGNEQFF,TGCAGTGCGGCTATTTTTGGAGGAGGGAATGAGCAGTTCTTC
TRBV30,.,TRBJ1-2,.,CAWLDDRGWSYGYTF,TGTGCCTGGTTGGACGACCGGGGCTGGAGCTATGGCTACACCTTC
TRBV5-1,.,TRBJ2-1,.,CASSLVRREQFF,TGCGCCAGCAGCTTGGTACGCAGGGAGCAGTTCTTC
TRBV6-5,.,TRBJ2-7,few,CASSYSGTSPYEQYF,TGTGCCAGCAGTTACTCCGGGACCTCCCCCTACGAGCAGTACTTC
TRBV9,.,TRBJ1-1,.,CASSVNSRPGLGTEAFF,TGTGCCAGCAGCGTAAACAGCCGGCCGGGGTTAGGAACTGAAGCTTTCTTT
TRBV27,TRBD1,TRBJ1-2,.,CASSWGQTDYGYTF,TGTGCCAGCAGTTGGGGACAGACCGACTATGGCTACACCTTC
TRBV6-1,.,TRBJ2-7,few,CASSERSDGRSTYEQYF,TGTGCCAGCAGTGAAAGATCTGATGGGCGGAGCACCTACGAGCAGTACTTC
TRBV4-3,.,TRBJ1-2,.,CASSQDKGGDYGYTF,TGCGCCAGCAGCCAAGATAAAGGAGGGGACTATGGCTACACCTTC
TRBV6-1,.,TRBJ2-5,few,CATSLAGSSQTQYF,TGTGCCACCTCTTTGGCCGGCTCATCGCAGACCCAGTACTTC
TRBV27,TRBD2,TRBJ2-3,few,CASSLLAGDSTDTQYF,TGTGCCAGCAGTCTGCTAGCGGGAGACAGCACAGATACGCAGTATTTT
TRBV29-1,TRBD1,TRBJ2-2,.,CSALTGVSGELFF,TGCAGCGCTCTGACAGGGGTTAGCGGGGAGCTGTTTTTT
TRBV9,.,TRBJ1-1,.,CASSVDPYGTGGMNTEAFF,TGTGCCAGCAGCGTAGATCCTTACGGGACGGGAGGGATGAACACTGAAGCTTTCTTT
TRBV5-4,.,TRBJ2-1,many,CASSDDRGVFYNEQFF,TGTGCCAGCAGCGACGATAGGGGGGTATTCTACAATGAGCAGTTCTTC
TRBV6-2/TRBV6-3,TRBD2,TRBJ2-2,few,CASSLTSVTGELFF,TGTGCCAGCAGTCTGACTAGCGTCACCGGGGAGCTGTTTTTT
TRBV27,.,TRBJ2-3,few,CASSQGGFTDTQYF,TGTGCCAGCAGTCAGGGGGGTTTCACAGATACGCAGTATTTT
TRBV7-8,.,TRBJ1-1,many,CASSLSGRATEAFF,TGTGCCAGCAGCTTATCTGGACGGGCCACTGAAGCTTTCTTT
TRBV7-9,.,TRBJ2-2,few,CASSPTAGELFF,TGTGCCAGCAGCCCGACAGCCGGGGAGCTGTTTTTT
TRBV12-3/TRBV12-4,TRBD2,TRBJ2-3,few,CASSALLGLAGKTSTDTQYF,TGTGCCAGCAGTGCCCTGCTCGGACTAGCGGGGAAGACTAGCACAGATACGCAGTATTTT
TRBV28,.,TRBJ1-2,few,CASSAHGDYGYTF,TGTGCCAGCAGTGCACATGGGGACTATGGCTACACCTTC
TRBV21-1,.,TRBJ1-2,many,CASRMERSIQGETNYGYTF,TGTGCCAGCAGGATGGAACGGAGTATCCAGGGGGAGACTAACTATGGCTACACCTTC
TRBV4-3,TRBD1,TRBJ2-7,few,CASSQDATGTGAYEQYF,TGCGCCAGCAGCCAAGACGCGACCGGGACAGGAGCCTACGAGCAGTACTTC
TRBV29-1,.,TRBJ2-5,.,CSVKARSGETQYF,TGCAGCGTCAAGGCCAGGTCAGGGGAGACCCAGTACTTC
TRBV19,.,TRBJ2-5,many,CASSGTGTQETQYF,TGTGCCAGTAGTGGAACCGGGACCCAAGAGACCCAGTACTTC
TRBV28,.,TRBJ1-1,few,CASSLPNTEAFF,TGTGCCAGCAGTTTACCTAACACTGAAGCTTTCTTT
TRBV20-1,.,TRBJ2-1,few,CSARVYNEQFF,TGCAGTGCTAGAGTATACAATGAGCAGTTCTTC
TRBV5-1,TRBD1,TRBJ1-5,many,CASSLGGQGQNQPQHF,TGCGCCAGCAGCTTGGGAGGACAGGGACAAAATCAGCCCCAGCATTTT
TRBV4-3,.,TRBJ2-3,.,CASSQDGLFGGHPTDTQYF,TGCGCCAGCAGCCAAGATGGGCTTTTCGGGGGACACCCCACAGATACGCAGTATTTT
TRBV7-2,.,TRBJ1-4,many,CASSQGQPGGSEKLFF,TGTGCCAGCAGCCAGGGGCAGCCCGGGGGGAGTGAAAAACTGTTTTTT
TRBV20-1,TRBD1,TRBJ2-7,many,CSASRGTGVHEQYF,TGCAGTGCTAGTAGGGGGACAGGGGTCCACGAGCAGTACTTC
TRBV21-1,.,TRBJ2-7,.,CASSKKKDRGKKPYEQYF,TGTGCCAGCAGCAAAAAGAAGGACAGGGGCAAGAAACCCTACGAGCAGTACTTC
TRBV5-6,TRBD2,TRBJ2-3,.,CASSSWGTSGHTQYF,TGTGCCAGCAGCTCCTGGGGGACTAGCGGACATACGCAGTATTTT
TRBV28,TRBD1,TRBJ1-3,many,CASSAGTGLSAGNTIYF,TGTGCCAGCAGTGCCGGGACAGGGTTATCGGCCGGAAACACCATATATTTT
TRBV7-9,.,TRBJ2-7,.,CASSLAHGEQYF,TGTGCCAGCAGCTTAGCCCACGGCGAGCAGTACTTC
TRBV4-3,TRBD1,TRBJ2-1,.,CASSQMGQGGEQFF,TGCGCCAGCAGCCAGATGGGACAGGGTGGTGAGCAGTTCTTC
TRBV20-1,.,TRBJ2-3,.,CSARHGADTQYF,TGCAGTGCTAGACACGGGGCAGATACGCAGTATTTT
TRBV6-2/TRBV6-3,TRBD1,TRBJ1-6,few,CASSYSADRANSPLHF,TGTGCCAGCAGTTACTCGGCGGACAGGGCTAATTCACCCCTCCACTTT
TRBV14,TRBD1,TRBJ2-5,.,CASSQGDRLKETQYF,TGTGCCAGCAGCCAAGGGGACAGACTAAAAGAGACCCAGTACTTC
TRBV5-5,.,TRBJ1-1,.,CASSFSDVREAFF,TGTGCCAGCAGCTTTAGTGACGTCCGTGAAGCTTTCTTT
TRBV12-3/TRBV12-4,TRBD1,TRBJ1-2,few,CASSFSRGDYGYTF,TGTGCCAGCAGTTTCTCCAGGGGGGACTATGGCTACACCTTC
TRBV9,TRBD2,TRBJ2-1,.,CASSPRLGLARNEQFF,TGTGCCAGCAGCCCGAGATTGGGACTAGCTCGGAATGAGCAGTTCTTC